Below are 23 T cell receptor beta chains sequenced from a single sample in a study of control samples from healthy donors and cancer patients. Profiled with immunoSEQ multiplex PCR; TCRdb holds only in-frame clones, not every one. The sample has 150,000 or so clones; 93% are singletons. Sample: blood. These receptors all stem from a young man in good health.

The genes are TRBV3-1 (or the pseudogene TRBV3-2) and TRBJ1-2; D possibly corresponds to TRBD1 (5 bases). The CDR3 loop spans 14 amino acids. V dropped 11 bases and J dropped 5 bases, with 21 bases sitting between them. Germline CDR1 reads LGHDT; CDR2 reads YNNKEL (reference sequence). CDR3 DNA: TGTGCCCTCATGGGCAGGGTAGTTGGGTATGGCTACACCTTC. It yields the protein CALMGRVVGYGYTF.

This chain uses TRBV6-2 or TRBV6-3 with TRBJ1-1, with D perhaps matching TRBD1 (6 bases). Germline assignment: CDR1 MNHEY and CDR2 SVGEGT. Trimming shortened V by 5 bases and J by 0 bases, and 19 bases separated the two germline ends. There are 17 residues in the CDR3. In DNA, the CDR3 is TGTGCCAGCAGTACCCTCCCGGGACAAGTTATGAACACTGAAGCTTTCTTT. It specifies CASSTLPGQVMNTEAFF.

For the CDR3, the DNA is TGTGCCTGGGTCGAGAACACTGAAGCTTTCTTT. Its protein product is CAWVENTEAFF. The rearrangement uses TRBV30 and TRBJ1-1, with D unresolved. CDR3 size: 11 residues. V lost 5 bases to trimming and J lost 1 base, with 5 bases between them. Per germline, CDR1 GTSNPN and CDR2 SVGIG (reference sequence).

The rearrangement links TRBV10-1 to TRBJ2-4; TRBD1 is a possible D gene (6 bases). The V gene's germline CDR1 is WNHNN and CDR2 SYGVQD (reference sequence). The CDR3 is 13 residues long. V lost 6 bases and J 16 bases, leaving 22 bases between the germline ends. CDR3 nucleotides: TGCGCCAGCAGCGGGACGCGGCCGGGACACCGTTACTTC. Translation gives CASSGTRPGHRYF.

This chain uses TRBV5-1 with TRBJ2-2; weak D call: TRBD2 (5 bases). V was cut by 4 bases and J by 6 bases, with 19 bases left in between. CDR3 length: 16 residues. The germline V gene has CDR1 SGHRS and CDR2 YFSETQ. This CDR3 is CASSIITNGVAGELFF. In DNA, the CDR3 is TGCGCCAGCAGCATCATAACAAACGGGGTGGCCGGGGAGCTGTTTTTT. Drawing the rest from reference TRBV5-1 and TRBJ2-2, the complete variable domain is KAGVTQTPRYLIKTRGQQVTLSCSPISGHRSVSWYQQTPGQGLQFLFEYFSETQRNKGNFPGRFSGRQFSNSRSEMNVSTLELGDSALYLCASSIITNGVAGELFFGEGSRLTVL.

This sequence joins TRBV14 and TRBJ2-5; no firm D call. In germline, CDR1 is SGHDN, CDR2 FVKESK. This CDR3 has 15 amino acids. V lost 2 bases and J 5 bases, leaving 15 bases between the germline ends. The CDR3: CASSQRTNPDETQYF. The CDR3, as DNA: TGTGCCAGCAGCCAACGGACCAACCCAGACGAGACCCAGTACTTC.

This chain joins TRBV30 and TRBJ2-2; a possible D gene is TRBD2 (6 bases). The CDR3 is 15 amino acids. V was pared by 5 bases and J by 12 bases, with 25 bases between. The germline gives CDR1 GTSNPN, CDR2 SVGIG (reference sequence). The CDR3 is CAWVKSGPIRWKLFF. The CDR3 nucleotides read TGTGCCTGGGTCAAGAGCGGGCCCATTCGTTGGAAGCTGTTTTTT.

The rearrangement links TRBV30 to TRBJ1-5; no definite D call. CDR3 length equals 16 residues. Germline V gene sequence: CDR1 GTSNPN, CDR2 SVGIG (reference sequence). The germline V and J ends were trimmed by 3 bases and 4 bases, with 19 bases remaining between them. Here the CDR3 DNA reads TGTGCCTGGAGCCCTTCGATAAATCGCCAGAATCAGCCCCAGCATTTT. This translates into CAWSPSINRQNQPQHF.

This clone showed up just a few times. For the CDR3, the DNA is TGTGCCAGCAGCGTTACCGGGACAGGGGTCGAGCAGTACTTC. Translation: CASSVTGTGVEQYF. The rearrangement links TRBV9 to TRBJ2-7; TRBD1 matches at 10 bases. The germline CDR1 and CDR2 sequences are SGDLS and YYNGEE. The CDR3 runs 14 residues. The junction had 5 bases not matched to a gene; V was cut back by 2 bases and J by 6 bases.

The chain carries TRBV7-2 and TRBJ2-7; 8 bases align to TRBD2. V dropped 3 bases and J dropped 9; count of bases not matched to a gene: 16. Per germline, CDR1 SGHTA and CDR2 FQGNSA. This CDR3 comprises 16 residues. CDR3 residues: CASSLLSAAGGGRQYF. The CDR3, as DNA: TGTGCCAGCAGCTTGTTATCCGCGGCGGGGGGCGGGAGGCAGTACTTC.

V is TRBV5-4 and J is TRBJ2-1, with 10 nucleotides matching TRBD1. Unmatched junction bases numbered 5, after V lost 2 bases and J lost 6 bases. Germline CDR1 is SGHNT and CDR2 is YYREEE (reference sequence). The CDR3 has 15 residues. The CDR3 is CASSFPGQGTNEQFF. The CDR3, as DNA: TGTGCCAGCAGCTTCCCGGGACAGGGGACCAATGAGCAGTTCTTC. Complete variable domain (other parts from reference TRBV5-4 and TRBJ2-1): ETGVTQSPTHLIKTRGQQVTLRCSSQSGHNTVSWYQQALGQGPQFIFQYYREEENGRGNFPPRFSGLQFPNYSSELNVNALELDDSALYLCASSFPGQGTNEQFFGPGTRLTVL.

This chain uses TRBV19 with TRBJ1-2, with D uncertain. The CDR3 is made up of 13 amino acids. Trimming pared 5 bases from V and 0 bases from J, leaving 7 bases between. CDR1 and CDR2 (germline): LNHDA, SQIVND (reference sequence). CDR3 amino acids: CASSPLSNYGYTF. CDR3 bases: TGTGCCAGTAGTCCCCTATCTAACTATGGCTACACCTTC.

The rearrangement joins TRBV4-1 to TRBJ1-4; D is perhaps TRBD1 (5 bases). The V and J ends lost 0 bases and 5 bases respectively, with 13 bases between them. This CDR3 has 16 residues. CDR1 MGHRA and CDR2 YSYEKL come from the germline V gene. CDR3 coding DNA: TGCGCCAGCAGCCAAGATCTCCGACGGGGCAATGAAAAACTGTTTTTT. This translates into CASSQDLRRGNEKLFF.

CDR3: CASSSEQGSYGYTF. CDR3 bases: TGTGCCAGCAGCTCCGAACAGGGTAGCTATGGCTACACCTTC. The chain couples TRBV7-2 to TRBJ1-2; tentative D call: TRBD1 (6 bases). Looked up from germline, CDR1 is SGHTA and CDR2 is FQGNSA. Trimming took 4 bases from V and 4 from J, leaving 13 bases between them. This CDR3 spans 14 amino acids. Based on the CDR3 plus reference TRBV7-2 and TRBJ1-2, the full variable domain is GAGVSQSPSNKVTEKGKDVELRCDPISGHTALYWYRQSLGQGLEFLIYFQGNSAPDKSGLPSDRFSAERTGGSVSTLTIQRTQQEDSAVYLCASSSEQGSYGYTFGSGTRLTVV.

The chain carries TRBV25-1 and TRBJ1-5; 8 bases line up with TRBD1. The CDR3 runs to 16 residues. Germline-derived CDR1 and CDR2 are MGHDK and SYGVNS. With 3 bases clipped from V and 4 bases from J, the junction kept 8 bases outside the gene matches. This chain's CDR3 is CASSETGEFGNQPQHF. For the CDR3, the DNA is TGTGCCAGCAGTGAGACAGGGGAGTTTGGGAATCAGCCCCAGCATTTT.

The chain employs TRBV5-1 and TRBJ2-3; TRBD2 matches 12 bases. Trimming at V came to 3 bases and at J to 3 bases, leaving 5 bases not matched to a gene. The CDR3 is 16 amino acids. Germline V gives CDR1 SGHRS, CDR2 YFSETQ. The CDR3 here is CASSSTSGSTTDTQYF. CDR3 nucleotide sequence: TGCGCCAGCAGCTCGACTAGCGGGAGTACTACAGATACGCAGTATTTT. The entire variable domain, with the rest obtained from reference TRBV5-1 and TRBJ2-3, is as follows: KAGVTQTPRYLIKTRGQQVTLSCSPISGHRSVSWYQQTPGQGLQFLFEYFSETQRNKGNFPGRFSGRQFSNSRSEMNVSTLELGDSALYLCASSSTSGSTTDTQYFGPGTRLTVL.

The genes are TRBV2 and TRBJ1-6; possible D gene TRBD1, 5 bases. Trimming left V 7 bases short and J 9 bases short, with 22 bases between. CDR3 size: 16 residues. Germline assignment: CDR1 SNHLY and CDR2 FYNNEI. The CDR3 DNA is TGTGCCAGCACCCCTCCGGGACCCAATCAAGGTTCACCCCTCCACTTT. This codes for CASTPPGPNQGSPLHF.

The chain recombines TRBV7-9 with TRBJ2-7; D is unresolved. Per germline, CDR1 SEHNR and CDR2 FQNEAQ (reference sequence). The V end lost 1 base, the J end lost 1 base, and 5 bases lay between the germline ends. The CDR3 is 13 amino acids. The CDR3 loop is CASSLDSSYEQYF. CDR3 nucleotide sequence: TGTGCCAGCAGCTTAGACAGTTCCTACGAGCAGTACTTC.

The V and J genes are TRBV4-3 and TRBJ2-3, with 7 bases identical to TRBD2. Germline trimming cut 0 bases from V and 0 bases from J; bases unmatched to any gene: 9. Germline CDR1 reads LGHNA; CDR2 reads YSLEER. The CDR3 contains 18 residues. Here the CDR3 DNA reads TGCGCCAGCAGCCAAGACCCCCTGGGCGGGAGAAGCACAGATACGCAGTATTTT. Translating gives CASSQDPLGGRSTDTQYF.

This chain joins TRBV27 and TRBJ1-2, with a possible D match to TRBD1 (6 bases). The ends were cut back, 8 bases at V and 7 bases at J, with 23 bases in the middle. The CDR3 consists of 15 residues. CDR1 and CDR2 (germline): MNHEY, SMNVEV (reference sequence). The DNA for the CDR3 is TGTGCCAGCCGAGTTGCGGGGGGGCGCTCGGGTGGCTACACCTTC. This sequence encodes CASRVAGGRSGGYTF.

This clone came up a few times. V is TRBV4-2 and J is TRBJ1-5, with D hard to call. The germline CDR1 and CDR2 sequences are LGHNA and YNFKEQ. The CDR3 consists of 13 residues. Trimming shortened V by 0 bases and J by 6 bases, and 6 bases separated the two germline ends. The CDR3: CASSQDQLQPQHF. CDR3 nucleotide sequence: TGTGCCAGCAGCCAAGATCAGCTTCAGCCCCAGCATTTT.

The chain couples TRBV6-5 to TRBJ2-5, with 8 nucleotides matching TRBD1. The V gene end was trimmed by 6 bases and the J gene end by 5 bases; junction bases not matched to a gene: 5. The CDR3 runs to 13 residues. Germline V gene data show CDR1 as MNHEY and CDR2 as SVGAGI. CDR3 DNA sequence: TGTGCCAGCAGAGACAGGGGTTTGGAGACCCAGTACTTC. Residues: CASRDRGLETQYF.

The rearrangement links TRBV5-1 to TRBJ1-4, with a weak D call TRBD1 (5 bases). The V and J ends lost 4 bases and 0 bases respectively, with 10 bases between them. The CDR3 totals 15 residues. The germline CDR1 and CDR2 sequences are SGHRS and YFSETQ. Here the CDR3 reads CASSTDSATNEKLFF. CDR3 nucleotides: TGCGCCAGCAGCACCGACAGCGCAACTAATGAAAAACTGTTTTTT.